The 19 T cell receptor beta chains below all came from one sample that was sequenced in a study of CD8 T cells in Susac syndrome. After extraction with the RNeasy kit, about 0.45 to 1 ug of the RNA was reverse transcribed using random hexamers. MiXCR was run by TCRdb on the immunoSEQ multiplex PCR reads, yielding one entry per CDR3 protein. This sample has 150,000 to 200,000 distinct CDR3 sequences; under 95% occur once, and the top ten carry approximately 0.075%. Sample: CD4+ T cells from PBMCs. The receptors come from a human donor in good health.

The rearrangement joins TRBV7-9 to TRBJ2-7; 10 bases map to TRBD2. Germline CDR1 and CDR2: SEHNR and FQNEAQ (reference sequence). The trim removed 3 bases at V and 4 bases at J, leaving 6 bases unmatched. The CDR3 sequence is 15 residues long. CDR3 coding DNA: TGTGCCAGCAGCTTCGCTAGCGGGAGTAATTACGAGCAGTACTTC. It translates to CASSFASGSNYEQYF.

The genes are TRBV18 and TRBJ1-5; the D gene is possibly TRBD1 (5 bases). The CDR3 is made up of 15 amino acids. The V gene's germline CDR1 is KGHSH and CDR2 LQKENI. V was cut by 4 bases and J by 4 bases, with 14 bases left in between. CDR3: CASSQFQGRNQPQHF. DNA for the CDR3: TGTGCCAGCTCACAGTTTCAGGGTCGGAATCAGCCCCAGCATTTT.

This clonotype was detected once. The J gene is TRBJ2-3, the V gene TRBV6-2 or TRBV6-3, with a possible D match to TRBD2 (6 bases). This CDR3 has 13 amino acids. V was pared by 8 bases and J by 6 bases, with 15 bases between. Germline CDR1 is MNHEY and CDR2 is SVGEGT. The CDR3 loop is CASREGLRDTQYF. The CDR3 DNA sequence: TGTGCCAGCCGAGAGGGACTCCGGGATACGCAGTATTTT.

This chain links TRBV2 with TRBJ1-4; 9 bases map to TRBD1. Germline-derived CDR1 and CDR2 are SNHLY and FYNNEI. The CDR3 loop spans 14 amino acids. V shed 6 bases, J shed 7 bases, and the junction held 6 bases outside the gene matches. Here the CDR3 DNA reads TGTGCCAGCAGAACCGGGACAGGGCGTGAAAAACTGTTTTTT. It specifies CASRTGTGREKLFF.

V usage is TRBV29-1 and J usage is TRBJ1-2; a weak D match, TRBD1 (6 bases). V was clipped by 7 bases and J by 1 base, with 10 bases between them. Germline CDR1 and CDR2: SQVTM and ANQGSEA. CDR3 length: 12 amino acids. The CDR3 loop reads CSARTDNYGYTF. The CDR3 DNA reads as TGCAGCGCCCGGACAGATAACTATGGCTACACCTTC.

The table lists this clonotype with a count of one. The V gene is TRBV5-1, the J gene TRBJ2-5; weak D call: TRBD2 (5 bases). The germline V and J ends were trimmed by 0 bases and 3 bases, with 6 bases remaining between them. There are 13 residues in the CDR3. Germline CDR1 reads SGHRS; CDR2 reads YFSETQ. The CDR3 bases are TGCGCCAGCAGCTTGGACGGGAAAGAGACCCAGTACTTC. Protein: CASSLDGKETQYF.

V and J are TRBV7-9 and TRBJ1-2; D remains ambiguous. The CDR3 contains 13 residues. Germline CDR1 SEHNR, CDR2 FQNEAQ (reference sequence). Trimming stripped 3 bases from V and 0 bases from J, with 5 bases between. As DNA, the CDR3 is TGTGCCAGCAGCTTTGACCCTAACTATGGCTACACCTTC. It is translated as CASSFDPNYGYTF.

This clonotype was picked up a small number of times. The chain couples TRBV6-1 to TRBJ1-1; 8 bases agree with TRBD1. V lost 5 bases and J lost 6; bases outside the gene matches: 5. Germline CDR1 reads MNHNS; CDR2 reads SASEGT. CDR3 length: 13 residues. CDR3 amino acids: CASSRGQGAEAFF. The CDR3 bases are TGTGCCAGCAGTAGAGGACAGGGCGCTGAAGCTTTCTTT.

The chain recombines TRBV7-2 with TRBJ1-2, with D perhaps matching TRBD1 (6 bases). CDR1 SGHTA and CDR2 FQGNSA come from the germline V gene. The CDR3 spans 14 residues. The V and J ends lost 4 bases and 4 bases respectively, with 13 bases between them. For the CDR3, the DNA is TGTGCCAGCAGCTCCCAGGGGCAAGGCTATGGCTACACCTTC. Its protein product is CASSSQGQGYGYTF.

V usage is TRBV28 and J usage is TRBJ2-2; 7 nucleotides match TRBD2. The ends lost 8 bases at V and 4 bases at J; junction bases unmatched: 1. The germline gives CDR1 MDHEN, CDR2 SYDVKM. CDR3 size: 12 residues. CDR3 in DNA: TGTGCCAGCGGGGAGGGCACCGGGGAGCTGTTTTTT. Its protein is CASGEGTGELFF.

CDR3 in DNA: TGCGCCAGCAGCTCCTTAGCGGGATCCTACAATGAGCAGTTCTTC. It codes for CASSSLAGSYNEQFF. The genes are TRBV5-1 and TRBJ2-1, with 8 nucleotides matching TRBD2. V was pared by 3 bases and J by 1 base, with 3 bases of the junction left unmatched. This CDR3 is built from 15 residues. Germline V lookup: CDR1 SGHRS, CDR2 YFSETQ.

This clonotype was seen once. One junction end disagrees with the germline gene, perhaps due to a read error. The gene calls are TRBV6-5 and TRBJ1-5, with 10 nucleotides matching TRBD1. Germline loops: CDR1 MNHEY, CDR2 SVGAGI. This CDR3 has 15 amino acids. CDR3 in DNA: TGTGCCAACAGTTACCGGGGACAGGGGAATCAGCCCCAGCATTTT. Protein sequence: CANSYRGQGNQPQHF.

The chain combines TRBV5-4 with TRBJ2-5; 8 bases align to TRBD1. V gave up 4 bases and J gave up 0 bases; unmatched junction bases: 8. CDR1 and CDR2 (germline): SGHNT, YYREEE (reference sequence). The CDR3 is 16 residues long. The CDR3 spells CASSIGQGAYQETQYF. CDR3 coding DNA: TGTGCCAGCAGCATCGGACAGGGCGCCTACCAAGAGACCCAGTACTTC.

The CDR3 region is CSARDRVGYGYTF. The CDR3 DNA is TGCAGTGCTAGAGACAGGGTCGGGTATGGCTACACCTTC. V is TRBV20-1 and J is TRBJ1-2; tentatively, D is TRBD1 (5 bases). Trimming removed 0 bases from V and 5 bases from J, with 10 bases in between. Germline V lookup: CDR1 DFQATT, CDR2 SNEGSKA (reference sequence). The CDR3 is made up of 13 amino acids.

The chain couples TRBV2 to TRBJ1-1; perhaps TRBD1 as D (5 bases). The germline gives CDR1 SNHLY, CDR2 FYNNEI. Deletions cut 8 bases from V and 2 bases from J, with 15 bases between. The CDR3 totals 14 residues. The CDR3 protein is CASLVRGQNTEAFF. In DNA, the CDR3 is TGTGCCAGCTTGGTAAGGGGCCAAAACACTGAAGCTTTCTTT.

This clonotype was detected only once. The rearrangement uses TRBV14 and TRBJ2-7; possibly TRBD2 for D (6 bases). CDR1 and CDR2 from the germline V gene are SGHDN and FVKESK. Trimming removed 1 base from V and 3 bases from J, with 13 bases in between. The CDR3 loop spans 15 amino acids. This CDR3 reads CASSQARDSHYEQYF. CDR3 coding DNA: TGTGCCAGCAGCCAAGCCCGGGACTCCCACTACGAGCAGTACTTC.

The CDR3 loop reads CATSDSRDSQETQYF. CDR3 DNA sequence: TGTGCCACCAGTGATTCCCGGGACAGCCAAGAGACCCAGTACTTC. This rearrangement joins TRBV24-1 to TRBJ2-5, with 7 bases that match TRBD1. V lost 2 bases, J lost 1 base, and 3 bases stayed unmatched. The CDR3 has 15 amino acids. Germline V gives CDR1 KGHDR, CDR2 SFDVKD.

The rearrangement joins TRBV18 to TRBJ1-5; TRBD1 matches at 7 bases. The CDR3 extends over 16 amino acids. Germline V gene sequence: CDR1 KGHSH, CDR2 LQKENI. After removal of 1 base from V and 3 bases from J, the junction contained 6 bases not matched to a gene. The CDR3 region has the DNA TGTGCCAGCTCACCACAGGGGGCGGTTGTCAATCAGCCCCAGCATTTT. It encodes CASSPQGAVVNQPQHF.

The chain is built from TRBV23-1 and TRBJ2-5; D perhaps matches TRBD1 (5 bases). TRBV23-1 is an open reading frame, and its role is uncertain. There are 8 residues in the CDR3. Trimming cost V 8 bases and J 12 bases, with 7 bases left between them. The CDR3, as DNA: TGCGCCAGCGGACAAGAGTACTTC. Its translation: CASGQEYF.